This is a list of T cell receptor beta chains from one sample in a study of T cell repertoires in cytomegalovirus infection. These receptors' antigens are unknown. TCRdb recomputed calls from the reads with MiXCR, one row per CDR3 protein. The data show 200,000 to 250,000 distinct CDR3 sequences, with about 38% seen just once and roughly three fifths held by the top ten. The sample here was CD8+ T cells from cultured PBMCs, taken from culture after CMV antigen stimulation. These receptors all come from a human donor in good health (CMV status not recorded). Some clones in this sample may be carry-over from other donors' samples. Each CDR3 is given with its conserved first and last residue. A D gene is named only where the DNA matches it firmly. A row's size may be missing; if present it is once, few, many or a size class.

cdr3_length j_call v_call d_call clone_size cdr3_nt cdr3_aa
14 TRBJ2-1 TRBV28 TRBD1 . TGTGCCGCAGAATCCGGGACAGGGGGGGATGAGCAGTTCTTC CAAESGTGGDEQFF
12 TRBJ1-1 TRBV7-9 TRBD1 . TGTGCCAGCAGTTATCTCCAGGACAGGGAGCTCTTT CASSYLQDRELF
13 TRBJ2-5 TRBV7-9 . few TGTGCCAGCAGCCCGCGGGTCCGAGAGACCCAGTACTTC CASSPRVRETQYF
17 TRBJ2-2 TRBV28 . . TGTGCCAGCAGTTTCCGGTACATGTTCGAAAACACCGGGGAGCTGTTTTTT CASSFRYMFENTGELFF
18 TRBJ1-1 TRBV7-8 . few TGTGCCAGCAGCCATTATACCGGGCGGTCATGGCCCGGCACTGAAGCTTTCTTT CASSHYTGRSWPGTEAFF
11 TRBJ2-2 TRBV20-1 . . TGCAGTGCTAGGAGGGCCGGGGAGCTGTTTTTT CSARRAGELFF
21 TRBJ2-1 TRBV2 TRBD2 . TGTGCCAGCAGTGAATCGGCTAGCGGGAGGGGTGGTCGTTTTTCCTACAATGAGCAGTTCTTC CASSESASGRGGRFSYNEQFF
11 TRBJ2-1 TRBV7-6 . few TGTGCCAGCAACCTAGGGAATGAGCAGTTCTTC CASNLGNEQFF
13 TRBJ1-6 TRBV27 . . TGTGCCAGCCGGAGCTCCTATAATTCACCCCTCCACTTT CASRSSYNSPLHF
15 TRBJ2-1 TRBV6-2/TRBV6-3 TRBD2 few TGTGCCAGCAGTCTAGCGGGGGCTTATTACAATGAGCAGTTCTTC CASSLAGAYYNEQFF
15 TRBJ2-7 TRBV7-8 . few TGTGCCAGCAGCTACAGCGCTCCGAGCTCCTACGAGCAGTACTTC CASSYSAPSSYEQYF
13 TRBJ1-2 TRBV19 . few TGTGCCAGTAACGGGGGCATCGACTATGGCTACACCTTC CASNGGIDYGYTF
15 TRBJ2-3 TRBV3-1 . . TGTGCCAGCAGCCAATACCAGCAGGAGTCAGATACGCAGTATTTT CASSQYQQESDTQYF
15 TRBJ2-3 TRBV4-1 . . TGCGCCAGCAGCCAAGACTACCCCAGCACAGATACGCAGTATTTT CASSQDYPSTDTQYF
15 TRBJ2-1 TRBV11-2 . few TGTGCCAGCAGACATCAGGGGTTCGGGCACAATGAGCAGTTCTTC CASRHQGFGHNEQFF
16 TRBJ2-1 TRBV7-9 TRBD2 few TGTGCCAGCAGCCCTGCGTTGGCTAGCGGATACAATGAGCAGTTCTTC CASSPALASGYNEQFF